Detailed here is one T cell receptor beta chain. The table lists this clonotype with a count of one. Its cognate antigen has yet to be identified. No quality values exist for individual bases; no much larger clone is one base distant. One read offers little support. Libraries were prepared through multiplex PCR. The run used an Illumina HiSeq 4000. To build TCR beta libraries, CDR3 regions were amplified by Arm-PCR using iRepertoire HTBI primers. Gel purification was performed on PCR products prior to sequencing. In the authors' own workflow: Across samples, 55 to 80 TRBV and 12 to 15 TRBJ segments were identified and used for gene usage analysis of CDR3 amino acid clonotypes. COPE and FqMerger were used to merge the filtered high-quality paired reads into contigs. BLAST was used to align contigs to IMGT TRBV, TRBD and TRBJ reference genes, with CDR3 defined following IMGT. Clonotypes above 0.1% frequency were classified as highly expanded clones. Shannon entropy served as the measure of repertoire diversity, while the Gini coefficient captured V-J evenness. A clonotype found in more than one individual was treated as public. TCRdb ran its own pipeline on the public reads, namely fastp trimming at Q25 and MiXCR clone calling, and kept in-frame beta chains. CDR3 protein duplicates are merged, each entry listing the most common genes and DNA. TCRdb, not the authors, supplied the V and J calls. The sample table holds some 330,000 distinct CDR3 sequences, of which 23% were seen once. The ten largest account for around 30% of the sample.

The time point label, as the study defines it: persistent/refractory GD, antithyroid drugs over 5 years with positive TRAb. RNA was extracted from PBMCs in TRIzol for both TCR sequencing and RNA sequencing. Graves' disease was diagnosed according to American Thyroid Association guidelines. Patients for the study were recruited at an endocrinology department in Xi'an, China. Each patient gave roughly 10 milliliters of peripheral blood, collected in an EDTA anticoagulant tube. PBMCs were isolated by Ficoll Paque Plus density gradient separation without further T cell sorting. An Agilent 2100 Bioanalyzer and agarose gel were used to assess RNA quality, and a NanoDrop 2000 was used to measure RNA concentration. These data belong to a study of regulatory T cells in long-lasting Graves disease (dated by TCRdb to the early 2020s). About the full investigation: Persistent Graves' disease was defined as persistently positive TSH receptor autoantibodies together with antithyroid drug treatment for over 5 years. This study used TCR sequencing and RNA sequencing of peripheral blood to compare persistent Graves' disease patients against newly diagnosed Graves' disease patients. The study was registered as a clinical trial and conducted in China. On average, persistent Graves' disease patients in the clinical cohort had been on antithyroid drugs for about 10.3 years. TCR sequencing covered 13 persistent and around 20 newly diagnosed Graves' disease patients, some 35 samples in total.

General conclusions and limits of the study: Patients with persistent disease shared more public clonotypes (roughly 2,900) than newly diagnosed patients did (about 1,000). Compared with newly diagnosed patients, patients with persistent Graves' disease had lower TCR Shannon entropy and fewer highly expanded clones, which suggests clonal expansion. The authors acknowledged the small sample size as a limitation that may reduce accuracy. Only the TCR beta chain was sequenced and analyzed. The study examined only peripheral blood because the primary lesion, thyroid tissue, could not be accessed.

The sequenced sample was peripheral blood mononuclear cells (PBMCs), obtained when the disease was refractory, from a patient treated with antithyroid drugs. The clonotype was recovered from a woman aged 35 to 49 with Graves disease. Donor details come from another sample of the same person, matched by shared clones.

CDR3 protein: CASSYLPGQGREQYF. Here is the DNA: TGTGCCAGCAGCTACCTCCCGGGACAGGGGCGAGAGCAGTACTTC. The rearranged segments are TRBV28 and TRBJ2-7, with 10 bases matching TRBD1. For CDR1 and CDR2, the germline V gene lists MDHEN and SYDVKM. The CDR3 numbers 15 residues from cysteine through phenylalanine. CDR3 DNA only is kept here, 45 bases in frame from base 1. V ends up 6 bases short and J 7 bases short, with an unmatched junction base count of 12.